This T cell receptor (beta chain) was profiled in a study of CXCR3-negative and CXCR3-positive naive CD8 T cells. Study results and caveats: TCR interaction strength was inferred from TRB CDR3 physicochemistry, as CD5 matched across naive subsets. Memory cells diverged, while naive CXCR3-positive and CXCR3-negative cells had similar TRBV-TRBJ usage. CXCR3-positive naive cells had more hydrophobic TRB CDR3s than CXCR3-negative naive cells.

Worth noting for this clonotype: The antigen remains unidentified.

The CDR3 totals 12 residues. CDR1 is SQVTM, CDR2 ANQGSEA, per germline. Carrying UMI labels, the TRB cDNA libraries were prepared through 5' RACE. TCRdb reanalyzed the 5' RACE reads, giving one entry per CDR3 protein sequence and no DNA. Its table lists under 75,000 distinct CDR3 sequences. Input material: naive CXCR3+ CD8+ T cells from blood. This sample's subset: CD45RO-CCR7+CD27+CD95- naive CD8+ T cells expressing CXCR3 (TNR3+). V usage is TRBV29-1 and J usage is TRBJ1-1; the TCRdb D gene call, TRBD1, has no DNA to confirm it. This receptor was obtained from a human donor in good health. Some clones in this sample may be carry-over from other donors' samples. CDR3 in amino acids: CSVEIGGTEAFF.